In its sample, the clone carrying this T cell receptor beta chain was seen many times. Its antigen is as yet unknown. The V end was cut by 4 bases, the J end by 2 bases, with 15 bases between. Germline CDR1 and CDR2: SGDLS and YYNGEE. The CDR3 has 15 amino acids. This specimen comes from a study of T cells after yellow fever vaccination. Findings and limits, study-wide: Although most clonotypes did not, a small share appeared in both CD4 and CD8 compartments. Repertoires sorted by FACS could include abundant clonotypes that are contaminants from the bulk population. Reappearance after the booster was observed for most primary-vaccination clones (roughly 97% CD4, almost 90% CD8).

Synthesis of TCR cDNA relied on 5'RACE template switching, which attached a universal primer site and UMIs. From the 5' RACE reads, TCRdb called clonotypes with MiXCR, one entry per CDR3 protein. The data hold around 160,000 distinct CDR3 sequences, with approximately 6.8% observed a single time. The receptor's source is a man younger than 35 who received the YFV17D yellow fever vaccine. The chain employs TRBV9 and TRBJ2-5; possibly TRBD2 for D (6 bases). The source was CD4+ T cells sorted from PBMCs, collected roughly 5 days after the first yellow fever vaccination. The CDR3 is CASSTSTSWQETQYF. CDR3 nucleotide sequence: TGTGCCAGCAGCACCTCGACTAGTTGGCAAGAGACCCAGTACTTC.